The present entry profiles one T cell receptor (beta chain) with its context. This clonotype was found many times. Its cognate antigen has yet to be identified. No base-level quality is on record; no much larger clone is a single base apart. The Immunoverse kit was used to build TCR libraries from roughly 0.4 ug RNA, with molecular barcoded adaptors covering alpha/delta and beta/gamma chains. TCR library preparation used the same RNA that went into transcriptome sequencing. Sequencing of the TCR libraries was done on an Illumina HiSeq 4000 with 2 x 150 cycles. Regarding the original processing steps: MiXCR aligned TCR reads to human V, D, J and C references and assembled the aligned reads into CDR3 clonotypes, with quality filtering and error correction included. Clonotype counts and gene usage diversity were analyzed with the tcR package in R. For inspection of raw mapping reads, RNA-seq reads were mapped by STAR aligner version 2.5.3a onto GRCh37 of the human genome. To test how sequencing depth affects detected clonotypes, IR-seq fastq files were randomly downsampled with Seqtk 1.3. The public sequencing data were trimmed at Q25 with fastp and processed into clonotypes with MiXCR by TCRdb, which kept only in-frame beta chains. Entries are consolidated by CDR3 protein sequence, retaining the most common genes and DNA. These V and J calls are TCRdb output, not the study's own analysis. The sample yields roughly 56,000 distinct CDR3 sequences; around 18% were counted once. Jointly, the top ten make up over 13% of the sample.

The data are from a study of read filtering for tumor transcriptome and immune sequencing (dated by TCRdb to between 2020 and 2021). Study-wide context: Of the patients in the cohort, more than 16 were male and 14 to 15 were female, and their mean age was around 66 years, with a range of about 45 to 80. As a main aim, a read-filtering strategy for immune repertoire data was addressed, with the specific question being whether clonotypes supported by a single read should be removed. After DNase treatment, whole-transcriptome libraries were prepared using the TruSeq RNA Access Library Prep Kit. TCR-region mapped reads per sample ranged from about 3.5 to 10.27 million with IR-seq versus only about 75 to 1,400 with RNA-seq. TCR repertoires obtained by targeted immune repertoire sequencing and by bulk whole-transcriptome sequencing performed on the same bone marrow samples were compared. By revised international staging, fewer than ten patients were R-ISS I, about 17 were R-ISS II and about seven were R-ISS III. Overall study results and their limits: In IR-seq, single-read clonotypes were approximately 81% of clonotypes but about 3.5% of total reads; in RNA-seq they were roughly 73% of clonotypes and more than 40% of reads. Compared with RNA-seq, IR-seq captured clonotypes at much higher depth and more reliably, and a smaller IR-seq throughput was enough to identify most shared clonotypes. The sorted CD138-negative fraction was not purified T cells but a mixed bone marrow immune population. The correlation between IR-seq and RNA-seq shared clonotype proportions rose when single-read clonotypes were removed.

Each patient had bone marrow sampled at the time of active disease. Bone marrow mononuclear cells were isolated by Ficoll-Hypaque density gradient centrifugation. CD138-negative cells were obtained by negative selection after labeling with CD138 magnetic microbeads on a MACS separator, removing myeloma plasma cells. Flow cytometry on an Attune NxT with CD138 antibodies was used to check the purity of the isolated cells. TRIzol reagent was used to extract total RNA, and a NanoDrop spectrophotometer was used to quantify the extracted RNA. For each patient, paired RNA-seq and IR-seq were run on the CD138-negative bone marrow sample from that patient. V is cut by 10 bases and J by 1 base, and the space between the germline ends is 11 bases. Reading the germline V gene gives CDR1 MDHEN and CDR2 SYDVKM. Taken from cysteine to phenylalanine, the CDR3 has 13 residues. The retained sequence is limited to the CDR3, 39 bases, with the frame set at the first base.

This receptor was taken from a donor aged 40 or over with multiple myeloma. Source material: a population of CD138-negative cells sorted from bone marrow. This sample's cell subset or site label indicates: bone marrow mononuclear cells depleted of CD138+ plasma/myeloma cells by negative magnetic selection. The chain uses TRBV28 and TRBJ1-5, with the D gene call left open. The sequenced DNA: TGTGCCACAACGGGGTACAGCAATCAGCCCCAGCATTTT. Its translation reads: CATTGYSNQPQHF.